The sequence of this T cell receptor (beta chain) was determined in a study of blood T cells in healthy people across ages. Findings of the study overall: Estimates based on one million T cells were treated as lower bounds. Strong correlation was found linking TCR beta diversity to naive T cell percentage.

CDR1 DFQATT and CDR2 SNEGSKA come from the germline V gene (reference sequence). V shed 1 base and J 2 bases; nucleotides not matched to a gene: 8. This CDR3 has 15 residues. PCR was performed a second time for about 7 to 11 cycles using a sample-barcoded 5' primer and a J-beta primer mix. TCRdb processed the 5' RACE reads anew with MiXCR; each CDR3 protein has one entry. The sample consists of 910,000 or so distinct CDR3 sequences, roughly 51% of them appearing once. Of note for this clonotype: Its antigen is unknown.

The chain couples TRBV20-1 to TRBJ2-7; 7 positions agree with TRBD2. This TCR was sampled from a woman aged 55-75 years in good health. Sequencing input: blood. The CDR3 region is CSARGGEGSAYEQYF. As DNA, the CDR3 is TGCAGTGCTAGAGGCGGGGAGGGGAGCGCCTACGAGCAGTACTTC.